Listed below are T cell receptor beta chains from one sample, sequenced in a study of cytomegalovirus exposure and HLA in healthy donors. Data came from immunoSEQ multiplex PCR; TCRdb stores just in-frame clones and leaves some out. The sample totals about 60,000 clones. Sequencing input: PBMCs. All receptors come from a man aged 50 to 59 in good health and CMV-seropositive. The CDR3 runs from the conserved cysteine through the conserved F or W. A D gene is named only where the DNA matches it firmly.

14,TRBV19,TRBJ2-2,.,CASSMGQGFGELFF,TGTGCCAGTAGTATGGGGCAGGGGTTCGGGGAGCTGTTTTTT
18,TRBV7-8,TRBJ1-1,.,CASSQGQGSGRVNTEAFF,TGTGCCAGCAGCCAGGGGCAGGGCAGTGGTAGGGTGAACACTGAAGCTTTCTTT
15,TRBV4-1,TRBJ1-2,.,CASSQASDSIYGYTF,TGCGCCAGCAGCCAAGCATCCGATTCTATTTATGGCTACACCTTC
13,TRBV6-4,TRBJ2-3,.,CATRDGRTDTQYF,TGTGCTACCAGGGACGGCCGCACAGATACGCAGTATTTT
15,TRBV5-1,TRBJ2-7,.,CASSPFGQGTYEQYF,TGCGCCAGCAGCCCGTTCGGCCAGGGCACCTACGAGCAGTACTTC
15,TRBV27,TRBJ1-5,TRBD1,CASSIRTGGNQPQHF,TGTGCCAGCAGTATTCGGACAGGGGGCAATCAGCCCCAGCATTTT
15,TRBV27,TRBJ2-7,TRBD1,CASSLSGTGSYEQYF,TGTGCCAGCAGTTTATCCGGGACAGGTTCCTACGAGCAGTACTTC
17,TRBV7-9,TRBJ2-3,.,CASSLVRAATSTDTQYF,TGTGCCAGCAGCTTAGTGCGGGCAGCAACTAGCACAGATACGCAGTATTTT
16,TRBV15,TRBJ1-2,TRBD1,CATSRGEGQGAKGYTF,TGTGCCACCAGCAGAGGTGAGGGACAGGGGGCGAAAGGCTACACCTTC
15,TRBV4-3,TRBJ2-7,.,CASSQDVSISYEQYF,TGCGCCAGCAGCCAAGATGTAAGCATCTCCTACGAGCAGTACTTC
13,TRBV10-3,TRBJ1-1,TRBD1,CAISEQGDTEAFF,TGTGCCATCAGTGAACAGGGGGACACTGAAGCTTTCTTT
12,TRBV2,TRBJ2-3,.,CASSETADTQYF,TGTGCCAGCAGTGAAACAGCAGATACGCAGTATTTT
17,TRBV9,TRBJ2-5,TRBD2,CASSGGASGGLQETQYF,TGTGCCAGCAGCGGGGGGGCTAGCGGGGGCCTCCAAGAGACCCAGTACTTC
15,TRBV30,TRBJ2-3,TRBD2,CAWSVGGGETDTQYF,TGTGCCTGGAGTGTTGGGGGGGGTGAAACAGATACGCAGTATTTT
16,TRBV19,TRBJ2-2,.,CASSIGGAHGTGELFF,TGTGCCAGTAGTATTGGGGGGGCCCACGGCACCGGGGAGCTGTTTTTT
15,TRBV7-9,TRBJ2-5,.,CASSPGGTDQETQYF,TGTGCCAGCAGCCCGGGCGGGACTGACCAAGAGACCCAGTACTTC
14,TRBV6-5,TRBJ2-5,TRBD1,CASSADRGYVTQYF,TGTGCCAGCAGTGCGGACAGGGGTTATGTGACCCAGTACTTC
15,TRBV7-2,TRBJ2-7,TRBD2,CASSPRTSGAYEQYF,TGTGCCAGCAGCCCGCGGACTAGCGGAGCTTACGAGCAGTACTTC
16,TRBV5-5,TRBJ2-1,TRBD2,CASSLAGSGRTNEQFF,TGTGCCAGCAGCTTGGCCGGGAGCGGGAGGACCAATGAGCAGTTCTTC
13,TRBV5-1,TRBJ1-2,.,CASSFLTEDGYTF,TGCGCCAGCAGCTTCCTGACAGAAGATGGCTACACCTTC
16,TRBV28,TRBJ2-3,TRBD2,CASSFLERGGTDTQYF,TGTGCCAGCAGTTTCCTCGAGCGGGGGGGAACAGATACGCAGTATTTT
13,TRBV7-3,TRBJ1-2,TRBD1,CASSSTGGYGYTF,TGTGCCAGCAGCTCAACAGGGGGCTATGGCTACACCTTC
16,TRBV9,TRBJ2-3,TRBD2,CASSVVLAGGPDTQYF,TGTGCCAGCAGCGTAGTACTAGCGGGAGGGCCAGATACGCAGTATTTT
14,TRBV4-1,TRBJ1-1,.,CASSQFGGTSEAFF,TGCGCCAGCAGCCAATTCGGGGGGACGTCTGAAGCTTTCTTT
11,TRBV19,TRBJ2-7,.,CASSIGYEQYF,TGTGCCAGTAGTATCGGCTACGAGCAGTACTTC
15,TRBV18,TRBJ2-5,TRBD1,CASSPNRGPEETQYF,TGTGCCAGCTCACCCAACAGGGGGCCTGAGGAGACCCAGTACTTC
13,TRBV2,TRBJ1-2,.,CASSEGRGDGYTF,TGTGCCAGCAGTGAAGGCCGGGGAGATGGCTACACCTTC
15,TRBV28,TRBJ2-7,TRBD2,CASSYGLAGLLEQYF,TGTGCCAGCAGTTACGGACTAGCGGGACTTCTCGAGCAGTACTTC